This entry concerns a single TCR beta chain. Its specificity is not known. Generated by immunoSEQ multiplex PCR, the TCRdb table keeps only in-frame clones and is missing some. The sample contains under 85,000 clones, about four fifths of which appear only once. This entry belongs to a study of neoadjuvant anti-PD-1 for oral cavity cancer. Overall study results and limits: TCR analyses covered only three patients per response group. Pretreatment Treg/Th17 ratio correlated inversely with post-treatment tumor clonality.

Germline CDR1 reads SGHVS; CDR2 reads FQNEAQ. The CDR3 spans 14 residues. Deletions cut 5 bases from V and 4 bases from J, with 12 bases between. The sample consisted of PBMCs, taken before nivolumab (anti-PD-1) treatment. The V and J genes are TRBV7-8 and TRBJ2-1; D possibly corresponds to TRBD2 (5 bases). The TCR was taken from a person aged 35-79 years with oral cavity squamous cell carcinoma. The CDR3 reads CASSPDSGYNEQFF. CDR3 coding DNA: TGTGCCAGCAGCCCGGACTCGGGATACAATGAGCAGTTCTTC. Full variable domain (missing parts from reference TRBV7-8 and TRBJ2-1): GAGVSQSPRYKVAKRGQDVALRCDPISGHVSLFWYQQALGQGPEFLTYFQNEAQLDKSGLPSDRFFAERPEGSVSTLKIQRTQQEDSAVYLCASSPDSGYNEQFFGPGTRLTVL.